These T cell receptor beta chains were read from a single sample in a study of CD8 T cells in Susac syndrome. Using its own MiXCR run on the immunoSEQ multiplex PCR reads, TCRdb lists one record per CDR3 protein. The sample shows roughly 220,000 distinct CDR3 sequences, over 90% of them seen only once. The source material was CD4+ T cells from PBMCs. The receptors shown here come from a human donor with Susac syndrome. Each CDR3 is given with its conserved first and last residue. A D gene is named only where the DNA matches it firmly. Clone size appears in some rows only: once, few, many, or a class for an expanded clone.

v_call	clone_size	j_call	d_call	cdr3_aa	cdr3_nt
TRBV19	NA	TRBJ2-3	TRBD2	CASRGLAGSTDTQYF	TGTGCCAGTAGAGGACTAGCGGGGTCCACAGATACGCAGTATTTT
TRBV20-1	NA	TRBJ1-2	NA	CSARNSGTGPYTF	TGCAGTGCTAGAAACTCCGGGACGGGGCCATACACCTTC
TRBV4-2	NA	TRBJ2-6	NA	CASSQEIRVRGSGANVLTF	TGTGCCAGCAGCCAAGAAATTAGGGTAAGGGGCTCTGGGGCCAACGTCCTGACTTTC
TRBV4-3	once	TRBJ1-3	NA	CASSQDSTAGNTIYF	TGCGCCAGCAGCCAAGACTCGACAGCTGGAAACACCATATATTTT
TRBV20-1	NA	TRBJ2-1	NA	CSARKGGGPWQFF	TGCAGTGCTAGAAAGGGAGGTGGGCCCTGGCAGTTCTTC
TRBV7-9	NA	TRBJ2-3	NA	CASSPRTTTDTQYF	TGTGCCAGCAGCCCCCGGACGACCACAGATACGCAGTATTTT
TRBV15	NA	TRBJ1-5	NA	CATSRDLVGQPQHF	TGTGCCACCAGCAGAGATTTGGTCGGTCAGCCCCAGCATTTT
TRBV9	once	TRBJ2-1	NA	CASSGKSDRSRVDNEQFF	TGTGCCAGCAGCGGCAAGAGTGACAGGTCCCGGGTCGACAATGAGCAGTTCTTC
TRBV15	NA	TRBJ1-5	NA	CATGRTGQPQHF	TGTGCCACCGGCAGGACGGGACAGCCCCAGCATTTT
TRBV20-1	NA	TRBJ2-7	NA	CSARNLPSSYEQYF	TGCAGTGCTAGGAATCTACCGAGCTCCTACGAGCAGTACTTC
TRBV5-4	NA	TRBJ2-5	TRBD2	CASSFETSSETQYF	TGTGCCAGCAGCTTTGAGACTAGCTCAGAGACCCAGTACTTC
TRBV2	NA	TRBJ2-5	TRBD1	CASSVDQGAQETQYF	TGTGCCAGCAGTGTGGATCAGGGGGCTCAAGAGACCCAGTACTTC
TRBV3-1	NA	TRBJ2-3	NA	CASSQGTGGDTQYF	TGTGCCAGCAGCCAAGGGACTGGGGGAGATACGCAGTATTTT
TRBV7-2	NA	TRBJ1-2	TRBD1	CASSPGSGQIYGYTF	TGTGCCAGCAGCCCAGGGTCGGGACAGATCTATGGCTACACCTTC
TRBV29-1	NA	TRBJ2-3	NA	CSVAGRTTDTQYF	TGCAGCGTTGCGGGACGCACTACAGATACGCAGTATTTT
TRBV5-1	NA	TRBJ2-2	NA	CASSSLDLQNTGELFF	TGCGCCAGCAGCTCCCTGGACCTACAGAACACCGGGGAGCTGTTTTTT
TRBV5-1	NA	TRBJ1-5	NA	CASSVDGTEEVGPQHF	TGCGCCAGCAGCGTGGACGGGACGGAGGAGGTAGGGCCCCAGCATTTT
TRBV7-9	NA	TRBJ2-7	NA	CASSSAGTGEQYF	TGTGCCAGCAGCTCCGCAGGGACGGGAGAGCAGTACTTC
TRBV5-1	NA	TRBJ2-7	TRBD1	CASSLVGDRGLEQYF	TGCGCCAGCAGCTTGGTGGGGGACAGGGGGCTCGAGCAGTACTTC
TRBV20-1	NA	TRBJ1-1	NA	CSAILSPGNTEAFF	TGCAGTGCTATCCTCTCCCCCGGAAACACTGAAGCTTTCTTT
TRBV20-1	NA	TRBJ2-3	TRBD2	CSASGTSGGGTDTQYF	TGCAGTGCTAGCGGGACTAGCGGGGGGGGCACAGATACGCAGTATTTT
TRBV5-1	NA	TRBJ2-5	NA	CASSPRLRGETQYF	TGCGCCAGCAGCCCACGACTCCGGGGGGAGACCCAGTACTTC
TRBV30	once	TRBJ2-6	TRBD1	CAWTRTGLSGANVLTF	TGTGCCTGGACCCGGACAGGACTCTCTGGGGCCAACGTCCTGACTTTC
TRBV20-1	NA	TRBJ1-5	NA	CSGASGRNQPQHF	TGCAGCGGGGCTAGTGGGCGCAATCAGCCCCAGCATTTT
TRBV6-2/TRBV6-3	once	TRBJ1-5	NA	CASREAGISNQPQHF	TGTGCCAGCAGAGAGGCAGGGATAAGCAATCAGCCCCAGCATTTT
TRBV3-1	NA	TRBJ2-7	NA	CASSQAGTEGEQYF	TGTGCCAGCAGCCAAGCCGGGACCGAGGGCGAGCAGTACTTC
TRBV19	NA	TRBJ2-3	TRBD2	CASTRLAEGDTQYF	TGTGCCAGTACCCGACTAGCGGAGGGAGATACGCAGTATTTT
TRBV3-1	NA	TRBJ2-3	TRBD2	CASRVTSGGNTQYF	TGTGCCAGCAGGGTGACTAGCGGGGGAAATACGCAGTATTTT
TRBV4-3	NA	TRBJ2-5	NA	CASSQGAGGAEETQYF	TGCGCCAGCAGCCAAGGCGCTGGCGGGGCAGAAGAGACCCAGTACTTC
TRBV3-1	NA	TRBJ2-5	TRBD1	CASRDHTGTGVQETQYF	TGTGCCAGCAGAGACCATACCGGGACAGGGGTCCAAGAGACCCAGTACTTC
TRBV5-4	NA	TRBJ2-5	NA	CASSFFGETQYF	TGTGCCAGCAGCTTTTTCGGGGAGACCCAGTACTTC
TRBV30	NA	TRBJ1-1	NA	CAWSGLEAFF	TGTGCCTGGAGTGGGCTGGAAGCTTTCTTT
TRBV19	NA	TRBJ1-1	NA	CASSPLRRANTEAFF	TGTGCCAGTAGCCCCCTACGAAGGGCGAACACTGAAGCTTTCTTT
TRBV2	NA	TRBJ1-1	NA	CASSEDREGEAFF	TGTGCCAGCAGTGAAGACAGGGAAGGGGAAGCTTTCTTT
TRBV28	NA	TRBJ1-6	NA	CASSPPRHPYYF	TGTGCCAGCAGTCCTCCAAGACACCCCTACTACTTT
TRBV19	NA	TRBJ1-5	NA	CASSIRRNQPQHF	TGTGCCAGTAGTATTAGGAGAAATCAGCCCCAGCATTTT
TRBV7-2	NA	TRBJ2-1	NA	CASSLLVGALPSYNEQFF	TGTGCCAGCAGCTTATTAGTGGGGGCCCTACCATCCTACAATGAGCAGTTCTTC
TRBV20-1	NA	TRBJ2-1	TRBD2	CSARVKRGTYNEQFF	TGCAGTGCTAGAGTTAAGCGGGGGACTTACAATGAGCAGTTCTTC
TRBV4-2	once	TRBJ2-3	NA	CASSRPSRTDTQYF	TGTGCCAGCAGCCGCCCGTCGCGCACAGATACGCAGTATTTT
TRBV3-1	NA	TRBJ1-2	NA	CASSQDLARGSYGYTF	TGTGCCAGCAGCCAAGATCTCGCCAGGGGCAGCTATGGCTACACCTTC
TRBV5-4	NA	TRBJ2-7	TRBD2	CASSRTSGASYEQYF	TGTGCCAGCAGCCGGACTAGCGGGGCCTCCTACGAGCAGTACTTC
TRBV6-1	NA	TRBJ2-7	TRBD1	CASKKGGLGTGAYEQYF	TGTGCCAGCAAAAAAGGGGGTTTGGGGACAGGCGCCTACGAGCAGTACTTC